The 13 T cell receptor beta chains in this list originate from one sample, sequenced in a study of T-cell reconstitution after alpha-beta-depleted transplantation in children listed by TCRdb under 2016. Library creation used PCR. The run used an Illumina HiSeq 2500. TCR library preparation used molecular barcoding, with unique molecular identifiers applied to normalize quantification of the TCRbeta repertoire. TCRdb handled the public reads itself, with Q25 trimming in fastp and clone calling in MiXCR, and kept productive beta chains. Each entry is one CDR3 protein sequence, shown with its most common DNA and genes. Recorded for this sample are fewer than 550,000 distinct CDR3 sequences; about 10% of them occurred a single time. The top ten clonotypes cover roughly 15% of the sample. In the paper's terms, the treatment or condition label means: allogeneic hematopoietic cell transplantation with graft depleted of TCRalphabeta T cells and CD19 B cells.

Sample: PBMCs, mostly from graft donor cells, taken 180 days after TCRalphabeta/CD19-depleted stem cell transplant. These receptor sequences come from a female patient under 10 years old who had a stem cell transplant for aplastic anemia, so the T cells may come from the graft donor.

The V and J genes are TRBV20-1 and TRBJ2-7; 10 bases agree with TRBD1. This CDR3 is built from 14 residues. The germline V gene encodes CDR1 DFQATT and CDR2 SNEGSKA (reference sequence). Trimming at V came to 4 bases and at J to 3 bases, leaving 6 bases not matched to a gene. The CDR3 DNA follows: TGCAGTGCTACGACGGACAGGGGGATCTACGAGCAGTACTTC. Amino acid sequence: CSATTDRGIYEQYF.

This clonotype was detected only a few times. V and J are TRBV11-2 and TRBJ2-7; 8 bases line up with TRBD2. This CDR3 comprises 15 residues. Germline CDR1 SGHAT, CDR2 FQNNGV. The V segment lost 5 bases and the J segment 1 base; nucleotides outside the gene matches: 7. The CDR3, as DNA: TGTGCCAGCAGCGCACCGACTAGCGCATCCTACGAGCAGTACGTC. This codes for CASSAPTSASYEQYV.

This clonotype was observed a handful of times. CDR3 coding DNA: TGTGCCAGCAGTTACTTTGGGCCGGGGGCCAACGTCCTGACTTTC. Translated, it gives CASSYFGPGANVLTF. The chain uses TRBV6-5 and TRBJ2-6; D gene unclear. Germline CDR1 MNHEY, CDR2 SVGAGI. Deletions cut 1 base from V and 4 bases from J, with 8 bases between. This CDR3 region has 15 residues.

V is TRBV5-1 and J is TRBJ1-2, with D possibly matching TRBD1 (5 bases). Germline lookup yields CDR1 SGHRS and CDR2 YFSETQ. The CDR3 is 15 residues long. V was pared by 2 bases and J by 10 bases, with 21 bases between. The CDR3 protein is CASSLMQGANKNYTF. Here the CDR3 DNA reads TGCGCCAGCAGCTTAATGCAGGGAGCAAACAAGAACTACACCTTC.

The rearrangement links TRBV6-2 or TRBV6-3 to TRBJ2-7; 7 positions agree with TRBD1. The ends lost 7 bases at V and 3 bases at J; junction bases unmatched: 9. The CDR3 has 14 residues. Per germline, CDR1 MNHEY and CDR2 SVGEGT. The CDR3 protein is CASTLWDSVYEQYF. The CDR3 DNA reads as TGTGCCAGCACCCTTTGGGACAGCGTCTACGAGCAGTACTTC.

The chain uses TRBV7-2 and TRBJ1-1; D not resolved. There are 17 residues in the CDR3. Germline-derived CDR1 and CDR2 are SGHTA and FQGNSA. Trimming pared 4 bases from V and 0 bases from J, leaving 18 bases between. The CDR3 reads CASSYPWRLSMNTEAFF. The CDR3 DNA reads TGTGCCAGCAGCTATCCATGGCGCCTCTCAATGAACACTGAAGCTTTCTTT.

The J gene is TRBJ2-1, the V gene TRBV6-2 or TRBV6-3; 10 bases fit TRBD2. The V and J ends lost 6 bases and 5 bases, in that order; junction bases with no gene match: 7. The CDR3 contains 15 residues. From germline, CDR1 is MNHEY and CDR2 SVGEGT. CDR3 sequence reads: CASSSGLAANNEQFF. The CDR3 DNA sequence: TGTGCCAGCAGCTCCGGACTAGCGGCTAACAATGAGCAGTTCTTC.

The table lists this clonotype with many counts. The rearrangement joins TRBV7-7 to TRBJ2-5, with D tentatively TRBD2 (6 bases). This CDR3 spans 15 amino acids. CDR1 is SSHAT, CDR2 FNYEAQ, per germline (reference sequence). Trimming removed 3 bases at V and 5 bases at J, with 16 bases between. For the CDR3, the DNA is TGTGCCAGCAGCTTGAGCTGGACTAACGATGAGACCCAGTACTTC. Protein sequence: CASSLSWTNDETQYF.

This clonotype was counted only a few times. The V gene is TRBV11-2, the J gene TRBJ2-1; D is ambiguous. V was clipped by 4 bases and J by 4 bases, with 11 bases between them. Per germline, CDR1 SGHAT and CDR2 FQNNGV. CDR3 length: 14 amino acids. Written as DNA, the CDR3 is TGTGCCAGCAGCTCGCTACGACATTACAATGAGCAGTTCTTC. This encodes CASSSLRHYNEQFF.

The chain joins TRBV2 to TRBJ2-1; D gene ambiguous. The CDR3 is 16 amino acids. CDR1 is SNHLY and CDR2 is FYNNEI in the germline V gene. Trimming cost V 1 base and J 2 bases, with 12 bases left between them. This chain's CDR3 is CASSEGWRSPYNEQFF. The CDR3 DNA follows: TGTGCCAGCAGTGAAGGTTGGCGGAGCCCCTACAATGAGCAGTTCTTC. The full variable domain, with the rest looked up from reference TRBV2 and TRBJ2-1, is EPEVTQTPSHQVTQMGQEVILRCVPISNHLYFYWYRQILGQKVEFLVSFYNNEISEKSEIFDDQFSVERPDGSNFTLKIRSTKLEDSAMYFCASSEGWRSPYNEQFFGPGTRLTVL.

The V gene is TRBV5-1, the J gene TRBJ2-5; D not certain. The V end lost 4 bases, the J end lost 4 bases, and 14 bases lay between the germline ends. Germline V gene data show CDR1 as SGHRS and CDR2 as YFSETQ. The CDR3 has 14 residues. This CDR3 is CASSTQPPRETQYF. CDR3 DNA sequence: TGCGCCAGCAGCACTCAGCCACCCCGAGAGACCCAGTACTTC.

This sequence joins TRBV4-3 and TRBJ2-2; D not resolved. Trimming left V 0 bases short and J 8 bases short, with 16 bases between. The CDR3 contains 16 residues. CDR1 and CDR2 (germline): LGHNA, YSLEER. CDR3 protein: CASSQDRARVHGELFF. The CDR3 region has the DNA TGCGCCAGCAGCCAAGATCGGGCCCGGGTTCATGGGGAGCTGTTTTTT.

In DNA form, the CDR3 reads TGTGCCAGCAGCCGGAGGTACGAGCAGTACTTC. This translates into CASSRRYEQYF. This chain connects TRBV7-2 to TRBJ2-7, with D perhaps matching TRBD2 (5 bases). The V and J ends lost 5 bases and 4 bases respectively, with 6 bases between them. Germline V gene data show CDR1 as SGHTA and CDR2 as FQGNSA. The CDR3 has 11 residues.